This T cell receptor beta chain was found in a study of cytomegalovirus exposure and HLA in healthy donors. The CDR3 spans 14 residues. The V gene's germline CDR1 is SGHVS and CDR2 FNYEAQ. Between the trimmed V and J ends, which lost 3 bases and 3 bases, there was a span of 6 bases. PCR amplification relied on 60 Vbeta primers (plus 13 Jbeta primers). The data were produced by immunoSEQ multiplex PCR, yet TCRdb's version contains in-frame clones alone and is incomplete. The repertoire holds about 150,000 clones, 65% to 75% seen once, with roughly 2.8% in the top ten. The chain couples TRBV7-6 to TRBJ1-6; D gene unclear. The receptor was derived from a young man in good health and CMV-seronegative. The specimen was PBMCs. The CDR3 DNA follows: TGTGCCAGCAGCTTGGGAGACTATAATTCACCCCTCCACTTT. Translation gives CASSLGDYNSPLHF.